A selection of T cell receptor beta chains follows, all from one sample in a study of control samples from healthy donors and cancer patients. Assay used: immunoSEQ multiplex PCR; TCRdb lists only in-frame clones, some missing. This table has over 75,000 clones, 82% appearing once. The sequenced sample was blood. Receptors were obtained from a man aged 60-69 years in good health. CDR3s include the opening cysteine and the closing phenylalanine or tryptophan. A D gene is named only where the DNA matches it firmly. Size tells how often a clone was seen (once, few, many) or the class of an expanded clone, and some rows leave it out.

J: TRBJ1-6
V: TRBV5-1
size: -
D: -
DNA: TGCGCCAGCAGCTTGGGGGAACTAAGCTCCTATAATTCACCCCTCCACTTT
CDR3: CASSLGELSSYNSPLHF

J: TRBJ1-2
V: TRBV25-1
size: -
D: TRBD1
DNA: TGTGCCAGCAGAGCCCCGGACAGGGAGAACTATGGCTACACCTTC
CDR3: CASRAPDRENYGYTF

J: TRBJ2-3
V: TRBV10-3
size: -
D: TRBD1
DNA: TGTGCCATCAATACGGGACAGTACACAGATACGCAGTATTTT
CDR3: CAINTGQYTDTQYF

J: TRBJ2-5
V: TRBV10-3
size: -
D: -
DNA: TGTGCCATCAGTGGGACAGCTCAAGAGACCCAGTACTTC
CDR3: CAISGTAQETQYF

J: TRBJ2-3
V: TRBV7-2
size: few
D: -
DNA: TGTGCCAGCAGCGCAAGACCGGGGCCGACGCAGTATTTT
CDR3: CASSARPGPTQYF

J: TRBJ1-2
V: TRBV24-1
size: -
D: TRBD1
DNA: TGTGCCACCAGTGAACGGACAGGGTTGGGCTACACCTTC
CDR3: CATSERTGLGYTF

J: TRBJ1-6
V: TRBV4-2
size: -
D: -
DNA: TGTGCCAGCAGCCAAGACGGACAGATTAATTCACCCCTCCACTTT
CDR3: CASSQDGQINSPLHF

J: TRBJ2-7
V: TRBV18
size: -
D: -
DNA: TGTGCCAGCTCACCAAGAGGGGTCCACGAGCAGTACTTC
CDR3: CASSPRGVHEQYF

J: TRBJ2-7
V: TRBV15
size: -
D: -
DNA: TGTGCCACCAGCAGAGTTCCAGAATCCTACGAGCAGTACTTC
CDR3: CATSRVPESYEQYF

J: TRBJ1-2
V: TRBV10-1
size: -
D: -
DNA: TGCGCCAGCAGTGACATCAACAACTATGGCTACACCTTC
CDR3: CASSDINNYGYTF

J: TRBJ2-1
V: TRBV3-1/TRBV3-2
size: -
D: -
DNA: TGTGCCAGCAGCCAAGTCTACGACAATGAGCAGTTCTTC
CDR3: CASSQVYDNEQFF